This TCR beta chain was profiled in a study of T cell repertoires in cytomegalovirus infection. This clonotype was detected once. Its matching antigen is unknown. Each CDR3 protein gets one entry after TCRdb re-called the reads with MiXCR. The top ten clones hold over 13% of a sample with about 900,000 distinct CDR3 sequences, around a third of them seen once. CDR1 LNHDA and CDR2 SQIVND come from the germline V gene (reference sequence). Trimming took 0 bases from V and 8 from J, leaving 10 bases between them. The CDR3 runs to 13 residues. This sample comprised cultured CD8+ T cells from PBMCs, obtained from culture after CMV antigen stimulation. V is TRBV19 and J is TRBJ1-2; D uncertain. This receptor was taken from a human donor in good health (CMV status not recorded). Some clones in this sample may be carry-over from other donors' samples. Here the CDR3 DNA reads TGTGCCAGTAGTATAGAGTCTAGGCACGGCTACACCTTC. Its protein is CASSIESRHGYTF.